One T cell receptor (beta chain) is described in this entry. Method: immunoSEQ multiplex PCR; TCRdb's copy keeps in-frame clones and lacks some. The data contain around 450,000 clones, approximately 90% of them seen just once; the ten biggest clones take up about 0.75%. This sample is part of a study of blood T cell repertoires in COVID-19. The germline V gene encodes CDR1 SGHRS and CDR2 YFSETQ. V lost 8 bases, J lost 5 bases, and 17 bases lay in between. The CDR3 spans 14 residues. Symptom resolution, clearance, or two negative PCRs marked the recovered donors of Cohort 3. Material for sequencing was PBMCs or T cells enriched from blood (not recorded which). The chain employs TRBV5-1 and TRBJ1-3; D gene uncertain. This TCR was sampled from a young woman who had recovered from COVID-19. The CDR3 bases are TGCGCCAGTTCGAGGGAGATCGATCGAAACACCATATATTTT. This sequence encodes CASSREIDRNTIYF.